This TCR beta chain came from a study of T cell repertoires in cytomegalovirus infection. The CDR3 spans 16 residues. This clonotype was observed at least ten times. At one end, the junction sequence differs from germline, possibly due to a read error. Via MiXCR, TCRdb re-called the reads, giving one row per CDR3 protein. The table lists some 300,000 distinct CDR3 sequences, about a sixth of them singletons. The chain joins TRBV12-3 or TRBV12-4 to TRBJ1-3; D perhaps matches TRBD1 (5 bases). Sequenced sample: PBMCs. The sequence derives from a human donor in good health (CMV status not recorded). Some clones in this sample may be carry-over from other donors' samples. The CDR3 DNA follows: TGTGCCAGCAGATTAGGAGGGGCAGGCTCTGGAAACACCATATATTTT. Amino acid sequence: CASRLGGAGSGNTIYF.